This T cell receptor (beta chain) was identified during a study of blood T cell repertoires in COVID-19. For the study at large: Samples taken during acute and convalescent COVID-19 were collected in the United States, Italy and Spain. T cells, B-cell-depleted T cells, or PBMCs supplied cDNA or gDNA.

Participants were aged about 18 to 90 years, lived in about two dozen US areas, and enrolled virtually. In the source study's methods: For nucleated cells, counts were estimated from reference gene primer amplification. Sequenced by immunoSEQ multiplex PCR; TCRdb stores in-frame clones only, minus some. V and J calls and clone size are copied from that table; D and trimming were computed from the DNA. The table records 200,000 to 250,000 clones, about 91% of them present only once. Germline loops: CDR1 SNHLY, CDR2 FYNNEI. V dropped 11 bases and J dropped 7 bases, with 6 bases sitting between them. This CDR3 region has 8 residues.

The origin of this receptor is a woman aged 50 to 65 with acute COVID-19. The sequenced material came from PBMCs or T cells enriched from blood (not recorded which). The gene calls are TRBV2 and TRBJ2-7; D is possibly TRBD1 (5 bases). The CDR3: CAQGEQYF. Written as DNA, the CDR3 is TGTGCCCAGGGAGAGCAGTACTTC.